The 24 T cell receptor beta chains below all came from one sample that was sequenced in a study of a mutant IDH1 vaccine in newly diagnosed glioma. Their cognate antigens are unknown. Time point reported: week 35, safety follow-up. Vaccination comprised doses that each held 300 ug of mutant IDH1 20-mer peptide, plus topical imiquimod. Method: immunoSEQ multiplex PCR; TCRdb's copy keeps in-frame clones and lacks some. This sample has roughly 38,000 clones; roughly nine tenths occur once, and the top ten carry roughly 1.5%. Sequencing was performed on PBMCs, taken from a glioma patient whose treatment included an IDH1 peptide vaccine. The source is a man between 40 and 49 years old with glioma.

The chain employs TRBV28 and TRBJ2-2; D uncertain. The CDR3 is 11 residues long. Per the germline V gene, CDR1 is MDHEN and CDR2 is SYDVKM. Trimming shortened V by 5 bases and J by 4 bases, and 2 bases separated the two germline ends. CDR3 coding DNA: TGTGCCAGCAGTAGCACCGGGGAGCTGTTTTTT. Translation gives CASSSTGELFF.

The V and J genes are TRBV11-2 and TRBJ2-3, with a weak D call TRBD2 (5 bases). From germline, CDR1 is SGHAT and CDR2 FQNNGV. V was pared by 5 bases and J by 0 bases, with 15 bases between. The CDR3 contains 16 residues. The CDR3 nucleotides are TGTGCCAGCAGCCACAACCCCGGACTGAGCACAGATACGCAGTATTTT. It codes for CASSHNPGLSTDTQYF.

V is TRBV30 and J is TRBJ1-6; D is ambiguous. The V gene's germline CDR1 is GTSNPN and CDR2 SVGIG (reference sequence). The CDR3 is 14 residues long. The germline V and J ends were trimmed by 1 base and 5 bases, with 9 bases remaining between them. CDR3 bases: TGTGCCTGGAGTGGCCGCTGGAATAATTCACCCCTCCACTTT. It is translated as CAWSGRWNNSPLHF.

This chain joins TRBV29-1 and TRBJ1-2; 7 bases are shared with TRBD1. The V segment lost 2 bases and the J segment 4 bases; nucleotides outside the gene matches: 7. The germline V gene encodes CDR1 SQVTM and CDR2 ANQGSEA. The CDR3 totals 14 residues. In DNA, the CDR3 is TGCAGCGTTGAACGGGGAGGGGGCACCTATGGCTACACCTTC. Translated: CSVERGGGTYGYTF.

V and J are TRBV5-1 and TRBJ1-1; 8 nucleotides agree with TRBD1. The germline V gene has CDR1 SGHRS and CDR2 YFSETQ. This CDR3 region has 15 residues. The ends lost 0 bases at V and 4 bases at J; junction bases unmatched: 5. This CDR3 is CASSLAQGAVTEAFF. The CDR3 DNA sequence: TGCGCCAGCAGCTTGGCGCAGGGGGCGGTCACTGAAGCTTTCTTT.

V gene TRBV10-3 combines with J gene TRBJ1-6; 9 bases map to TRBD1. CDR1 and CDR2 from the germline V gene are ENHRY and SYGVKD. The CDR3 runs to 14 residues. The trim removed 6 bases at V and 6 bases at J, leaving 3 bases unmatched. In nucleotides, the CDR3 is TGTGCCATCAGACCGGGACAGGGTAATTCACCCCTCCACTTT. Its translation is CAIRPGQGNSPLHF.

The chain combines TRBV28 with TRBJ2-3, with D uncertain. Germline assignment: CDR1 MDHEN and CDR2 SYDVKM. V was shortened by 4 bases and J by 0 bases, with 11 bases between the two germline ends. CDR3 length: 15 amino acids. CDR3 coding DNA: TGTGCCAGCAGTTCCTTGAGTTTAAGCACAGATACGCAGTATTTT. Translating gives CASSSLSLSTDTQYF.

Only one count was recorded for this clone. V and J are TRBV7-8 and TRBJ2-7, with unresolved D. Germline CDR1 SGHVS, CDR2 FQNEAQ. V was shortened by 1 base and J by 9 bases, with 10 bases between the two germline ends. The CDR3 consists of 12 residues. This CDR3 reads CASSLGPGWQYV. DNA of the CDR3: TGTGCCAGCAGCTTAGGCCCCGGGTGGCAGTACGTC.

The chain joins TRBV6-5 to TRBJ1-1, with D hard to call. This CDR3 spans 13 amino acids. CDR1 and CDR2 from the germline V gene are MNHEY and SVGAGI. Between the trimmed V and J ends, which lost 6 bases and 4 bases, there was a span of 12 bases. The CDR3 loop reads CASSPDQGTEAFF. In nucleotides, the CDR3 is TGTGCCAGCAGCCCCGACCAAGGCACTGAAGCTTTCTTT.

In its sample, this clone was seen once. V usage is TRBV7-2 and J usage is TRBJ2-7; D is unresolved. In germline, CDR1 is SGHTA, CDR2 FQGNSA. The ends were cut back, 1 base at V and 2 bases at J, with 9 bases in the middle. This CDR3 contains 14 residues. The CDR3 DNA is TGTGCCAGCAGCTTAGATCCGGACGCCTACGAGCAGTACTTC. It codes for CASSLDPDAYEQYF.

The V and J genes are TRBV28 and TRBJ2-3; 7 positions agree with TRBD2. The CDR3 runs to 15 residues. V shed 6 bases and J 3 bases; nucleotides not matched to a gene: 9. The V gene's germline CDR1 is MDHEN and CDR2 SYDVKM. The CDR3 coding sequence is TGTGCCAGCAGCCCACGACTAGCTAGAACAGATACGCAGTATTTT. It is translated as CASSPRLARTDTQYF.

J is TRBJ2-1 and V is TRBV28, with no clear D. V dropped 4 bases and J dropped 5 bases, with 18 bases sitting between them. The CDR3 contains 16 residues. CDR1 and CDR2 (germline): MDHEN, SYDVKM. In DNA, the CDR3 is TGTGCCAGCAGTTCCCCCGGAGTAATCCAGAACAATGAGCAGTTCTTC. Amino acids: CASSSPGVIQNNEQFF.

The J gene is TRBJ1-2, the V gene TRBV6-1; D remains unclear. V gave up 2 bases and J gave up 4 bases, with 17 bases separating them. This CDR3 is built from 16 residues. Germline values: CDR1 MNHNS, CDR2 SASEGT. CDR3 sequence (DNA): TGTGCCAGCAGTGAATCGTCTTTACGGCAGTTCTATGGCTACACCTTC. This codes for CASSESSLRQFYGYTF.

The V and J genes are TRBV6-5 and TRBJ1-1; tentatively, D is TRBD1 (5 bases). The CDR3 has 16 amino acids. The ends were cut back, 4 bases at V and 1 base at J, with 16 bases in the middle. Germline CDR1 MNHEY, CDR2 SVGAGI. For the CDR3, the DNA is TGTGCCAGCAGTTTAAGTCCGGGACTCCCGAACACTGAAGCTTTCTTT. It codes for CASSLSPGLPNTEAFF.

The J gene is TRBJ2-5, the V gene TRBV5-1, with 14 bases identical to TRBD2. There are 16 residues in the CDR3. V shed 3 bases, J shed 5 bases, and the junction held 6 bases outside the gene matches. CDR1 is SGHRS and CDR2 is YFSETQ in the germline V gene. CDR3 in amino acids: CASSSGLAGAGETQYF. CDR3 bases: TGCGCCAGCAGCTCGGGACTAGCGGGGGCCGGGGAGACCCAGTACTTC.

This rearrangement joins TRBV15 to TRBJ2-7; perhaps D is TRBD1 or TRBD2 (5 bases each). The CDR3 has 13 residues. The V end was cut by 0 bases, the J end by 8 bases, with 11 bases between. Germline loops: CDR1 LNHNV, CDR2 YYDKDF (reference sequence). The CDR3 sequence is CATSRDLGTKQYF. The CDR3 coding sequence is TGTGCCACCAGCAGAGATCTGGGGACGAAGCAGTACTTC.

This chain joins TRBV19 and TRBJ1-1; possible D gene TRBD1, 6 bases. The CDR3 contains 13 residues. Trimming cost V 6 bases and J 1 base, with 9 bases left between them. The V gene's germline CDR1 is LNHDA and CDR2 SQIVND (reference sequence). CDR3 residues: CASRKGGNTEAFF. The CDR3 region has the DNA TGTGCCAGTAGGAAGGGGGGGAACACTGAAGCTTTCTTT.

Only one count was recorded for this clone. The rearrangement uses TRBV5-1 and TRBJ2-2; D is unresolved. Trimming took 6 bases from V and 0 from J, leaving 9 bases between them. Germline values: CDR1 SGHRS, CDR2 YFSETQ. This CDR3 has 14 residues. The CDR3 sequence is CASITLPNTGELFF. Written as DNA, the CDR3 is TGCGCCAGCATCACCTTGCCGAACACCGGGGAGCTGTTTTTT.

J is TRBJ1-5 and V is TRBV5-6, with D unresolved. The CDR3 length is 15 residues. Germline CDR1 and CDR2: SGHDT and YYEEEE. V lost 0 bases and J 2 bases, leaving 9 bases between the germline ends. The CDR3 loop reads CASSLGWGGNQPQHF. CDR3 bases: TGTGCCAGCAGCTTGGGATGGGGTGGCAATCAGCCCCAGCATTTT.

This sequence joins TRBV11-1 and TRBJ2-2; D gene unclear. Germline CDR1 reads SGHAT; CDR2 reads FQDESV (reference sequence). Deletions cut 5 bases from V and 3 bases from J, with 10 bases between. The CDR3 is 14 residues long. The CDR3 sequence is CASSLLTHTGELFF. In DNA form, the CDR3 reads TGTGCCAGCAGCCTCCTGACTCACACCGGGGAGCTGTTTTTT.

The rearrangement joins TRBV28 to TRBJ1-6; possible D gene TRBD1, 5 bases. The CDR3 runs 14 residues. Trimming stripped 4 bases from V and 10 bases from J, with 14 bases between. Per the germline V gene, CDR1 is MDHEN and CDR2 is SYDVKM. The CDR3 loop is CASSYPRDESPLHF. The DNA of the CDR3 is TGTGCCAGCAGTTACCCGAGGGACGAATCACCCCTCCACTTT.

This sequence joins TRBV27 and TRBJ2-3; D unclear. This CDR3 spans 15 amino acids. Germline CDR1 MNHEY, CDR2 SMNVEV (reference sequence). The germline V and J ends were trimmed by 5 bases and 0 bases, with 12 bases remaining between them. CDR3: CASSAPGGSTDTQYF. CDR3 DNA sequence: TGTGCCAGCAGTGCCCCCGGCGGTAGCACAGATACGCAGTATTTT.

This sequence joins TRBV30 and TRBJ2-2; D gene unclear. V was clipped by 0 bases and J by 7 bases, with 6 bases between them. Germline V gene sequence: CDR1 GTSNPN, CDR2 SVGIG (reference sequence). This CDR3 spans 12 amino acids. The CDR3 is CAWSVGYGELFF. CDR3 bases: TGTGCCTGGAGTGTAGGGTACGGGGAGCTGTTTTTT.

The rearrangement uses TRBV5-6 and TRBJ2-5; TRBD2 is a possible D gene (6 bases). The last part of the DNA fits TRBJ2-7 better; the J call may be wrong. The CDR3 is made up of 13 amino acids. From germline, CDR1 is SGHDT and CDR2 YYEEEE. CDR3 sequence reads: CASSPGLAYEQYF. The CDR3 DNA sequence: TGTGCCAGCAGCCCGGGACTTGCCTACGAGCAGTACTTC.